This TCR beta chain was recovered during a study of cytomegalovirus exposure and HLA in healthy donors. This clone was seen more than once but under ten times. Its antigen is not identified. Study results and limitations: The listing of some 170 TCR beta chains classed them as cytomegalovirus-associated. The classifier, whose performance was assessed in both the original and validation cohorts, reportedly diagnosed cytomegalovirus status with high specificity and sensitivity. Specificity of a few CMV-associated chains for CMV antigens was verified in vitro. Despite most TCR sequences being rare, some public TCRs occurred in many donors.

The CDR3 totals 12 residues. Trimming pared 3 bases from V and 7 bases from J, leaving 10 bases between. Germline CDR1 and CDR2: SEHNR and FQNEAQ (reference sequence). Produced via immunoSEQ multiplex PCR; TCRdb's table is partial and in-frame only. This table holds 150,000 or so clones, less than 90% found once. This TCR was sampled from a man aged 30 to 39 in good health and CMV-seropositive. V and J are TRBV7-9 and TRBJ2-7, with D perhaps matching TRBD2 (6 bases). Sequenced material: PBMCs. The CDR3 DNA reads TGTGCCAGCAGCTTGGGGAGGAGAGAGCAGTACTTC. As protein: CASSLGRREQYF. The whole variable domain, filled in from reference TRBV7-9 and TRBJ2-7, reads DTGVSQNPRHKITKRGQNVTFRCDPISEHNRLYWYRQTLGQGPEFLTYFQNEAQLEKSRLLSDRFSAERPKGSFSTLEIQRTEQGDSAMYLCASSLGRREQYFGPGTRLTVT.